This TCR beta chain derives from a study of blood T cell repertoires in COVID-19. The CDR3 has 16 residues. Germline V CDR1 and CDR2: LNHDA, SQIVND (reference sequence). The V gene end was trimmed by 5 bases and the J gene end by 1 base; junction bases not matched to a gene: 6. Repertoires were generated with immunoSEQ multiplex PCR, while TCRdb's copy carries only in-frame clones and drops some. The repertoire has approximately 270,000 clones, approximately 85% of them found once; the top ten carry 9.5% to 11%. The material sequenced was peripheral blood. The rearrangement links TRBV19 to TRBJ2-4, with 9 bases matching TRBD2. The TCR was taken from an older woman with acute or convalescent COVID-19. The CDR3 sequence: CASSSLAGRAKNIQYF. CDR3 in DNA: TGTGCCAGTAGTTCTCTAGCGGGGAGGGCCAAAAACATTCAGTACTTC.